This TCR beta chain was profiled in a study of post-analysis software for immune sequencing data. Whole-study context: Disease trajectories encompassed relapsing-remitting, secondary progressive and progressive-relapsing multiple sclerosis.

About this clonotype: The antigen remains unidentified.

The V end was cut by 4 bases, the J end by 4 bases, with 4 bases between. The CDR3 is 12 residues long. Germline values: CDR1 LGHNA, CDR2 YNFKEQ. Study-level findings and limits: F-measure co-clustering was strong for batch-matched samples. When compared against controls, multiple sclerosis patients showed significantly lower normalized Chao1 diversity. Among 5 or 6 TRBV segments more frequent in patients than controls were TRBV5-6, TRBV5-1 and TRBV20-1.

Included in the TCR beta cDNA libraries were unique molecular identifiers. Approximately 500,000 cDNA molecules were obtained from about 0.98 to 11 million T cells. One entry per CDR3 protein, called by TCRdb with MiXCR from the PCR reads. Of roughly 730,000 distinct CDR3 sequences in the sample, 25% to 30% were seen once. The chain links TRBV4-2 to TRBJ1-4; D unresolved. The TCR originated in a girl between 5 and 17 years old with multiple sclerosis. Sequenced sample: blood. The CDR3 spells CASSPFNEKLFF. CDR3 nucleotides: TGTGCCAGCAGCCCTTTTAATGAAAAACTGTTTTTT.